This T cell receptor beta chain was captured by sequencing in a study of T cell changes during pregnancy in multiple sclerosis. Measured with immunoSEQ multiplex PCR; TCRdb has only the in-frame clones, and not every one. The top ten hold about 0.38% of the sample, which has over 45,000 clones, approximately 86% seen once. The sequence was collected from a female donor with multiple sclerosis, enrolled in a pregnancy study. The material sequenced was CD4+ T cells from peripheral blood mononuclear cells, taken in the third trimester of pregnancy.

CDR3 in amino acids: CASSQVVSPGDRNTQYF. The CDR3 nucleotides are TGCGCCAGCAGCCAAGTGGTATCCCCAGGGGATAGGAATACGCAGTATTTT. This chain joins TRBV4-3 and TRBJ2-3; D is possibly TRBD1 (6 bases). From germline, CDR1 is LGHNA and CDR2 YSLEER. The V end was cut by 1 base, the J end by 7 bases, with 21 bases between. The length of the CDR3 is 17 residues.